This T cell receptor (beta chain) is from a study of blood T cells in healthy people across ages. Together with a sample-barcoded 5' primer, a J-beta primer mix was included in a second PCR lasting about 7 to 11 cycles. The authors tagged each cDNA molecule using a template-switch adaptor with 12 random nucleotides. TCRdb called the 5' RACE reads again in MiXCR, with one record for every CDR3 protein. The table shows some 690,000 distinct CDR3 sequences, with over 20% occurring only once. The germline V and J ends were trimmed by 6 bases and 7 bases, with 13 bases remaining between them. Germline V CDR1 and CDR2: SGHTA, FQGNSA. The CDR3 consists of 13 residues. This clonotype was detected a few times. Antigen: not known. Individuals who donated were healthy Caucasians from Russia aged about 6 to 90. Study findings and constraints: Older individuals had lower TCR beta diversity per million T cells (the decline was roughly linear).

This TCR was sampled from a man in his 70s in good health. Sequencing was performed on blood. The chain combines TRBV7-2 with TRBJ1-3; D possibly corresponds to TRBD1 (5 bases). In DNA, the CDR3 is TGTGCCAGCAGGGCCGGGGAGGGGAACACCATATATTTT. Translation: CASRAGEGNTIYF.